The T cell receptor (beta chain) described here comes from a study of T cells in Graves' hyperthyroidism and ophthalmopathy. This clonotype has a count of ten or more. Its matching antigen is unknown. Patients aged 18 to 65 with hyperthyroidism were newly diagnosed, with duration under 2 months. Uncontrolled infection, other autoimmune disease, pregnancy or lactation disqualified patients from enrolment. Amplification of TCR beta CDR3 regions was performed using RNA transcripts as template. The TCR CDR3 was amplified in a first-round RT-PCR using the HTBI primer set. Via MiXCR, TCRdb re-called the multiplex PCR reads, giving one row per CDR3 protein. The repertoire has hundreds of thousands of distinct CDR3 sequences, roughly 15% of them found once; the top ten carry about 10%. Findings and limits, study-wide: Expanded thyroid clonotypes (above 0.001) were mostly also found in blood.

Sequencing used blood. This receptor was obtained from a woman aged 18-29 years with Graves' hyperthyroidism.

The DNA of the CDR3 is TGTGCCAGCAGCTTGGGACAGGGGGCGGGCACTGAAGCTTTCTTT. This gives the protein CASSLGQGAGTEAFF. The J gene is TRBJ1-1, the V gene TRBV7-3; 12 nucleotides match TRBD1. The CDR3 totals 15 residues. The J segment lost 4 bases and the V segment lost 3 bases, leaving 3 bases of the junction unmatched. The germline V gene encodes CDR1 SGHTA and CDR2 FQGTGA.